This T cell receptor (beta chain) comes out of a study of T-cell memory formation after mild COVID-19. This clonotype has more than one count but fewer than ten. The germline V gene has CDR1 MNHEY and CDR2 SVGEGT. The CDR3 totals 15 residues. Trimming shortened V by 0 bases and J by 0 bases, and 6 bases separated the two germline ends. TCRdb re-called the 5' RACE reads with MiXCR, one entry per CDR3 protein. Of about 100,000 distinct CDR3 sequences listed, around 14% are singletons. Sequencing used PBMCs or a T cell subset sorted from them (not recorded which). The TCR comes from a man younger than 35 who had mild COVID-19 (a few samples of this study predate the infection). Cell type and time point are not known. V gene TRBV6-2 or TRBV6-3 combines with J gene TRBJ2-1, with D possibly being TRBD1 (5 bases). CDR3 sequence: CASSYSGVSYNEQFF. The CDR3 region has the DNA TGTGCCAGCAGTTACTCAGGGGTCTCCTACAATGAGCAGTTCTTC.